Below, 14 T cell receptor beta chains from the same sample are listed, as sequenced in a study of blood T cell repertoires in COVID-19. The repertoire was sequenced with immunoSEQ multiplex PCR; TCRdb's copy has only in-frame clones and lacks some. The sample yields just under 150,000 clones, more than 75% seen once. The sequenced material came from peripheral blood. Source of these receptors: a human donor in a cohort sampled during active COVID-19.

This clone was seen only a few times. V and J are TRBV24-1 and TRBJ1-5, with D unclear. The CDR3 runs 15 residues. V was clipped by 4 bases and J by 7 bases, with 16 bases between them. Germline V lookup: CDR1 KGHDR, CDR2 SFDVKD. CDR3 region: CATSEPPEGGQPQHF. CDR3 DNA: TGTGCCACCAGTGAGCCTCCGGAGGGCGGGCAGCCCCAGCATTTT.

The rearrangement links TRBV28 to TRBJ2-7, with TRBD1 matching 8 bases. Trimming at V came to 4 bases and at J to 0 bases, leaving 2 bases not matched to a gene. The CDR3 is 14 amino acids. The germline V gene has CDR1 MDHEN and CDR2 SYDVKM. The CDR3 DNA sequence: TGTGCCAGCAGTTACGGGACAGGCTCCTACGAGCAGTACGTC. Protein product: CASSYGTGSYEQYV.

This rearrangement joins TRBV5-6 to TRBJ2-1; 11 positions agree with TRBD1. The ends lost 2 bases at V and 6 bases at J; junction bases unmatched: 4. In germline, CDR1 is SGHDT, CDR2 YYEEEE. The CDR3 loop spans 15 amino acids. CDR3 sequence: CASSLGGQGVNEQFF. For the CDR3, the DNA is TGTGCCAGCAGCTTAGGGGGACAGGGGGTCAATGAGCAGTTCTTC.

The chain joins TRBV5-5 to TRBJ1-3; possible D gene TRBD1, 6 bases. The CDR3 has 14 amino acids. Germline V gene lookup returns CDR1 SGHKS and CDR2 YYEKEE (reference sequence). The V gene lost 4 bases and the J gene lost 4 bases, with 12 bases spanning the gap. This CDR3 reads CASSPGQSGNTIYF. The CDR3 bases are TGTGCCAGCAGCCCGGGACAATCGGGAAACACCATATATTTT.

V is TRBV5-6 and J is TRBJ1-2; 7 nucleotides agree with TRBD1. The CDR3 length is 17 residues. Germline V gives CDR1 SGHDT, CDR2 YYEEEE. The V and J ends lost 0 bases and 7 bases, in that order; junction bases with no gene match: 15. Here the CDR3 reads CASSLEVAGQRWFGYTF. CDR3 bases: TGTGCCAGCAGCTTGGAGGTAGCGGGACAGAGGTGGTTTGGCTACACCTTC.

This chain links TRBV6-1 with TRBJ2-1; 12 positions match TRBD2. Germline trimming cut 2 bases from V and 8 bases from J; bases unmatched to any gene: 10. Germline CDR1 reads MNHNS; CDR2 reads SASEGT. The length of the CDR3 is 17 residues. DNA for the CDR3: TGTGCCAGCAGTGAAAAGGCTAGCGGGAGGGCCGGCGATGAGCAGTTCTTC. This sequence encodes CASSEKASGRAGDEQFF.

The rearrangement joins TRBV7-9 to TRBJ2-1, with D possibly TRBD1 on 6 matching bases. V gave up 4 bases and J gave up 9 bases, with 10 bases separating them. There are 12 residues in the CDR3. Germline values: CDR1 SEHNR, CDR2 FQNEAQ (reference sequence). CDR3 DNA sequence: TGTGCCAGCAGCTCACAGGGCTTTGAGCAGTTCTTC. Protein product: CASSSQGFEQFF.

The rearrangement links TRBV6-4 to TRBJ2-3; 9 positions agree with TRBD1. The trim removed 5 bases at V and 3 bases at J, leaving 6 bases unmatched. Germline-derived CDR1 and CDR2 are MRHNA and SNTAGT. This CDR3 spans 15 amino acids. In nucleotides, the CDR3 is TGTGCCAGCAGTCTAACCGGACAGGGGACAGATACGCAGTATTTT. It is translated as CASSLTGQGTDTQYF.

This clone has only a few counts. The CDR3 bases are TGCGCCAGCAGCCCTGGACAGGAGTCCTACGAGCAGTACTTC. As protein: CASSPGQESYEQYF. J is TRBJ2-7 and V is TRBV4-1; 7 bases line up with TRBD1. With 4 bases clipped from V and 1 base from J, the junction kept 4 bases outside the gene matches. There are 14 residues in the CDR3. CDR1 is MGHRA and CDR2 is YSYEKL in the germline V gene.

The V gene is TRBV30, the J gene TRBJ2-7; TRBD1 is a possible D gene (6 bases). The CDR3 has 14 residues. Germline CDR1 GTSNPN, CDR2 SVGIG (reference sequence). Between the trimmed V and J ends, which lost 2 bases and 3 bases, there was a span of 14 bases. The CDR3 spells CAWSFTGLHYEQYV. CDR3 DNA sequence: TGTGCCTGGAGTTTTACAGGGCTACACTACGAGCAGTACGTC.

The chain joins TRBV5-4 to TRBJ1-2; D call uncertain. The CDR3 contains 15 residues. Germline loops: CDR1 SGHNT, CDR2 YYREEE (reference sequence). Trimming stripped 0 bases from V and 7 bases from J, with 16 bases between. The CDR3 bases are TGTGCCAGCAGCTTGGGGGTCGACTCAAAGATTGGCTACACCTTC. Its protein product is CASSLGVDSKIGYTF.

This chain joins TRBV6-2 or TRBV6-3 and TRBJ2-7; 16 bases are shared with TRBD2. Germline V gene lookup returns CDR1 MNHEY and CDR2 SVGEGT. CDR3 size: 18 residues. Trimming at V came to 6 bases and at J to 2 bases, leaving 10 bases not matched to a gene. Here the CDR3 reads CASSKYSGTSGGAYEQYF. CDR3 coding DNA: TGTGCCAGCAGCAAATACTCCGGGACTAGCGGGGGGGCCTACGAGCAGTACTTC.

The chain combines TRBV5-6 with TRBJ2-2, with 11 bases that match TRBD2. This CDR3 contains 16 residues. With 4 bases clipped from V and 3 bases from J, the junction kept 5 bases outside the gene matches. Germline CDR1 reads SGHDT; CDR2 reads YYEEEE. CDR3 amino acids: CASSPGTSGYTGELFF. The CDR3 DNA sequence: TGTGCCAGCAGCCCCGGGACTAGCGGTTACACCGGGGAGCTGTTTTTT.

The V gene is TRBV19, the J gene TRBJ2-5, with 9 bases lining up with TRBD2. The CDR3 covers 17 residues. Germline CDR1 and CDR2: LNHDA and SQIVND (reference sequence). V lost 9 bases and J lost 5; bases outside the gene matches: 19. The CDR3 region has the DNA TGTGCCAGCACCCGGGGTAGCGGGGGCGACGGGGCCGAGACCCAGTACTTC. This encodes CASTRGSGGDGAETQYF.